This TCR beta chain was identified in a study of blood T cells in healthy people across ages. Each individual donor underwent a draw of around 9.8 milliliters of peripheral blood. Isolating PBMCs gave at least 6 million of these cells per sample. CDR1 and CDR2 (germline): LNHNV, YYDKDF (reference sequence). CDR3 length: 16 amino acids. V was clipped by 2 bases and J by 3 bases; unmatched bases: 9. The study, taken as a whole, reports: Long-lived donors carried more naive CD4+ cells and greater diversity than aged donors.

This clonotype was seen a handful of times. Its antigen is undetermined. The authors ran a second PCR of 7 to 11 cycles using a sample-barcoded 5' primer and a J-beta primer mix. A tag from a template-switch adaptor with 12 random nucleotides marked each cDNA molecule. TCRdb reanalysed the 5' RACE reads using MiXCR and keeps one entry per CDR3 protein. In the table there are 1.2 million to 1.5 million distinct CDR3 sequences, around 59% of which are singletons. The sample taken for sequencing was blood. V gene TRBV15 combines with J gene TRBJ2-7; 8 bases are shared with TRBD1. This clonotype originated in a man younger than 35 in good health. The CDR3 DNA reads TGTGCCACCAGCAGAATCTACAGGGGGGCGGACTACGAGCAGTACTTC. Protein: CATSRIYRGADYEQYF.